This T cell receptor beta chain was recorded in a study of shared clonotypes between healthy human individuals. Sequenced by immunoSEQ multiplex PCR; TCRdb stores in-frame clones only, minus some. The data hold over 1.4 million clones, with approximately 97% observed a single time. This clone was recorded only once. V shed 11 bases and J shed 3 bases, with 14 bases lying between them. Germline V gene data show CDR1 as SGHAT and CDR2 as FQNNGV. The CDR3 is 12 amino acids. Sequencing input: naive CD4+ T cells sorted from blood. Subset noted: CD45RA+ positively selected. The rearrangement links TRBV11-2 to TRBJ2-7, with D possibly matching TRBD1 (6 bases). This sequence originates from a man in his thirties or forties in good health. CDR3 region: CARQGQHYEQYF. The CDR3 coding sequence is TGTGCCCGCCAGGGACAACACTACGAGCAGTACTTC. The whole variable domain, remainder taken from reference TRBV11-2 and TRBJ2-7, is EAGVAQSPRYKIIEKRQSVAFWCNPISGHATLYWYQQILGQGPKLLIQFQNNGVVDDSQLPKDRFSAERLKGVDSTLKIQPAKLEDSAVYLCARQGQHYEQYFGPGTRLTVT.